This record looks at one T cell receptor beta chain sequence and its context. Its matching antigen is unknown. The data were obtained in a study of T cell responses to AZD1222 COVID-19 vaccine. Study-level information: Combined were second doses at about 4 or about 12 weeks. Overall study results and limits: Donors in the cohort were predominantly white British and more often female, and clonal diversity was possibly underestimated. Mapped onto spike, vaccine-associated CD4 TCRs spanned it and were dominant at 160-218 and 743-854.

Trimming took 4 bases from V and 0 from J, leaving 11 bases between them. CDR1 is SGHRS and CDR2 is YFSETQ in the germline V gene. The CDR3 loop spans 14 amino acids. Sequenced by immunoSEQ multiplex PCR; TCRdb stores in-frame clones only, minus some. The sample holds fewer than 200,000 clones; around 90% are singletons and the top ten take approximately 2.5%. Sequencing used peripheral blood, obtained on day 0 of AZD1222 vaccination. J is TRBJ2-7 and V is TRBV5-1; D unclear. The clonotype comes from an adult in good health. The CDR3 sequence: CASSPWGDSYEQYF. The CDR3, as DNA: TGCGCCAGCAGCCCGTGGGGTGACTCCTACGAGCAGTACTTC.